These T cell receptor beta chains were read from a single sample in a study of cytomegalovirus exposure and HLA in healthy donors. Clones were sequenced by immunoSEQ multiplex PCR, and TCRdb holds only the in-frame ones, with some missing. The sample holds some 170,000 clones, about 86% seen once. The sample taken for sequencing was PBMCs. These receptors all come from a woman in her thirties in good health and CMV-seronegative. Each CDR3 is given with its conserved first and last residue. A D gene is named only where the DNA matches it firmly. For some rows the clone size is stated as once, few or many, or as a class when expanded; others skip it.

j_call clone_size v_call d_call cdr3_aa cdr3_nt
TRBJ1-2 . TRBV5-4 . CASSLAFTEPNYGYTF TGTGCCAGCAGCCTTGCTTTTACAGAACCTAACTATGGCTACACCTTC
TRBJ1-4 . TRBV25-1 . CASSDVGGEKLFF TGTGCCAGCAGTGATGTAGGGGGTGAAAAACTGTTTTTT
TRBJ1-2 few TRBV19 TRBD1 CASSTGTVYGYTF TGTGCCAGTAGTACCGGGACAGTCTATGGCTACACCTTC
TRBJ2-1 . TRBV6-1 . CASSDNSHNEQFF TGTGCCAGCAGTGACAACTCCCACAATGAGCAGTTCTTC
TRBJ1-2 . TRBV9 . CASSVDRDYGYTF TGTGCCAGCAGCGTAGATCGGGACTATGGCTACACCTTC
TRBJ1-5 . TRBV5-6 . CASSYRTVQPQHF TGTGCCAGCAGCTACCGGACAGTTCAGCCCCAGCATTTT
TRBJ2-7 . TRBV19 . CASSIRTEYYEQYF TGTGCCAGTAGTATAAGAACTGAGTACTACGAGCAGTACTTC
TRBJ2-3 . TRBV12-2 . CASRLVAGGKVDTQYF TGTGCAAGTCGCTTAGTGGCGGGGGGCAAGGTAGATACGCAGTATTTT
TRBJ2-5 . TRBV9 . CASSERPEGETQYF TGTGCCAGCAGCGAACGACCGGAGGGGGAGACCCAGTACTTC
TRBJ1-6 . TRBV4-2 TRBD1 CASSQGGTGASSYNSPLHF TGTGCCAGCAGCCAAGGGGGGACAGGCGCAAGCTCCTATAATTCACCCCTCCACTTT
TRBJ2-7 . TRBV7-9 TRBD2 CASSPSGGYEQYF TGTGCCAGCAGCCCTAGCGGGGGTTACGAGCAGTACTTC
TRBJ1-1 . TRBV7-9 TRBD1 CASSLGTGVDTEAFF TGTGCCAGCAGCTTAGGTACAGGGGTGGACACTGAAGCTTTCTTT
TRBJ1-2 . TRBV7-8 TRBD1 CASSPTGGHYGYTF TGTGCCAGCAGCCCTACAGGGGGGCACTATGGCTACACCTTC
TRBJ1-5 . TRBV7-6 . CASSAREGGWNQPQHF TGTGCCAGCAGCGCACGGGAAGGGGGTTGGAATCAGCCCCAGCATTTT
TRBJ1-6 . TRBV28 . CASTVGRSSPLHF TGTGCCAGCACCGTGGGTAGGAGTTCACCCCTCCACTTT
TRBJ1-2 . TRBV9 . CASSVDTGPYGYTF TGTGCCAGCAGCGTAGATACAGGTCCCTATGGCTACACCTTC
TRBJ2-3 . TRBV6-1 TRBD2 CASSDLGGFAITDTQYF TGTGCCAGCAGTGATTTGGGAGGGTTTGCTATCACAGATACGCAGTATTTT
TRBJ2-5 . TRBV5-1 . CAADTRETQYF TGCGCCGCGGACACCAGAGAGACCCAGTACTTC
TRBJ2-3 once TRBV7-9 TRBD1 CASSLVLGQGTDTQYF TGTGCCAGCAGCTTAGTCCTGGGACAGGGTACAGATACGCAGTATTTT
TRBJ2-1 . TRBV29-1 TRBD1 CSGFRDRYSNEQFF TGCAGCGGATTTAGGGACAGGTATTCGAATGAGCAGTTCTTC
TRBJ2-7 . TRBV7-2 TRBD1 CASSSQGVSSYEQYF TGTGCCAGCAGCTCGCAGGGGGTTAGCTCCTACGAGCAGTACTTC
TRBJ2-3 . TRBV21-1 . CASSTNHTDTQYF TGTGCCAGCAGCACTAATCACACAGATACGCAGTATTTT
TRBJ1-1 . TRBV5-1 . CASSSEPVIFTEAFF TGCGCCAGCAGCTCTGAACCAGTCATCTTCACTGAAGCTTTCTTT
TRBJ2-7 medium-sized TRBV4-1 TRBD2 CASSPGGALGEQYF TGCGCCAGCAGCCCCGGGGGGGCCCTTGGGGAGCAGTACTTC
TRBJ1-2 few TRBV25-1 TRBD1 CASSTGGYGYTF TGTGCCAGCAGTACAGGGGGCTATGGCTACACCTTC
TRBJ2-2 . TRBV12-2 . CASRPSLAGGHSTGELFF TGTGCAAGTCGCCCATCTCTAGCGGGGGGGCATAGCACCGGGGAGCTGTTTTTT
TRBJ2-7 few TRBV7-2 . CASSSHIDYEQYF TGTGCCAGCAGCTCCCATATAGACTACGAGCAGTACTTC
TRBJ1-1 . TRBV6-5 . CASSYFDTNTEAFF TGTGCCAGCAGTTATTTCGACACAAACACTGAAGCTTTCTTT
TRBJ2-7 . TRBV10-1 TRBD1 CASSESSYGDRANEQYF TGCGCCAGCAGTGAGTCGAGTTACGGGGACAGGGCTAACGAGCAGTACTTC
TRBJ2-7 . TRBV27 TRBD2 CASSFSGGETYEQYF TGTGCCAGCAGTTTCAGCGGGGGGGAAACCTACGAGCAGTACTTC
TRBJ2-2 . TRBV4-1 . CASSHSGSNTGELFF TGCGCCAGCAGCCATAGCGGCTCGAACACCGGGGAGCTGTTTTTT
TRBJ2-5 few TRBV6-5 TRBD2 CASSPLAGSGETQYF TGTGCCAGCAGTCCACTAGCGGGGTCAGGCGAGACCCAGTACTTC